These 26 T cell receptor beta chains share one sample of origin, sequenced in a study of CD8+CD57+ T cells in acquired aplastic anemia (dated 2018 in TCRdb). Expansion of CD8+CD57+ cells had been shown by flow cytometry in the patients chosen for sequencing. The instrument was an Illumina HiSeq 2000. Genomic DNA was used as template for profiling of TCR beta VDJ combinations and CDR3 sequences. TCRdb reworked the public reads: Q25 trimming with fastp, MiXCR clone assembly, productive beta chains retained. For every CDR3 protein sequence, its rows merge into one entry that carries the most common genes and DNA. The sample contains 160,000 or so distinct CDR3 sequences, around 43% of them found a single time. The biggest ten clones account for 3.2% of the sample. Material for sequencing was sorted CD4+, CD8+, or CD8+CD57+ T cells (not recorded which) from PBMCs. These receptors came from a human donor with aplastic anemia.

This clonotype was observed at least ten times. This chain joins TRBV2 and TRBJ1-1; the match to TRBD1 covers 7 bases. The CDR3 consists of 15 residues. CDR1 and CDR2 from the germline V gene are SNHLY and FYNNEI. Trimming cost V 7 bases and J 4 bases; bases outside gene matches: 12. The CDR3 DNA sequence: TGTGCCAGCACCCCCGGACAGGTCTCATTCACTGAAGCTTTCTTT. This sequence encodes CASTPGQVSFTEAFF. The entire variable domain, with the rest obtained from reference TRBV2 and TRBJ1-1, is as follows: EPEVTQTPSHQVTQMGQEVILRCVPISNHLYFYWYRQILGQKVEFLVSFYNNEISEKSEIFDDQFSVERPDGSNFTLKIRSTKLEDSAMYFCASTPGQVSFTEAFFGQGTRLTVV.

This sequence joins TRBV20-1 and TRBJ2-1, with TRBD2 matching 14 bases. Trimming removed 5 bases from V and 10 bases from J; junction bases left unmatched: 10. The CDR3 has 15 residues. The germline V gene has CDR1 DFQATT and CDR2 SNEGSKA (reference sequence). This CDR3 reads CSAPTGTSGSGEQFF. The CDR3, as DNA: TGCAGTGCTCCGACCGGGACTAGCGGGAGCGGGGAGCAGTTCTTC.

The rearrangement links TRBV25-1 to TRBJ2-7, with D maybe TRBD2 (6 bases). V was clipped by 6 bases and J by 3 bases, with 15 bases between them. This CDR3 has 14 amino acids. Germline CDR1 MGHDK, CDR2 SYGVNS. The CDR3 DNA reads TGTGCCAGCAGCGTAGGAGGGGAATTCTACGAGCAGTACTTC. Amino acids: CASSVGGEFYEQYF.

This chain joins TRBV6-1 and TRBJ2-2; D remains unclear. Germline V gene lookup returns CDR1 MNHNS and CDR2 SASEGT. Trimming took off 5 bases at V and 1 base at J, with 11 bases between the two ends. This CDR3 spans 15 amino acids. DNA of the CDR3: TGTGCCAGCAGTAGGGCAAAGATGAACACCGGGGAGCTGTTTTTT. This sequence encodes CASSRAKMNTGELFF.

In the case of this clonotype: At one of its ends the junction is not consistent with the germline gene, which may arise from a read error. The chain couples TRBV19 to TRBJ1-2, with no clear D. The germline CDR1 and CDR2 sequences are LNHDA and SQIVND (reference sequence). The CDR3 has 12 amino acids. CDR3 coding DNA: TGTGCCAGTAGTATTGGCTACTATGGCTGCACCTTC. It yields the protein CASSIGYYGCTF.

The gene calls are TRBV10-1 and TRBJ2-7, with 15 bases fitting TRBD2. The CDR3 runs to 17 residues. The trim removed 3 bases at V and 2 bases at J, leaving 5 bases unmatched. Looked up from germline, CDR1 is WNHNN and CDR2 is SYGVQD (reference sequence). CDR3 loop: CASSDGLAGGTPYEQYF. The CDR3 DNA sequence: TGCGCCAGCAGTGATGGACTAGCGGGAGGGACCCCCTACGAGCAGTACTTC.

This clonotype is a singleton in its sample. A read error is likely, as this CDR3 ends without the conserved phenylalanine or tryptophan. The DNA is left out, because the CDR3 cannot be placed on it with certainty; the CDR3 is given as TCRdb lists it. V is TRBV19 and J is TRBJ1-6; the table's D call of TRBD1 was not tested on the DNA. Germline values: CDR1 LNHDA, CDR2 SQIVND (reference sequence). The CDR3 adds up to 9 amino acids, both ends counted. CDR3 in amino acids: CASSISPDS.

This clonotype was seen repeatedly, ten times or more. V gene TRBV19 combines with J gene TRBJ1-1, with 8 bases aligning to TRBD1. The CDR3 totals 12 residues. After removal of 5 bases from V and 8 bases from J, the junction contained 4 bases not matched to a gene. The V gene's germline CDR1 is LNHDA and CDR2 SQIVND (reference sequence). CDR3 sequence reads: CASSLRTGEAFF. The CDR3 DNA reads as TGTGCCAGTAGTCTAAGGACAGGGGAAGCTTTCTTT.

This rearrangement joins TRBV10-3 to TRBJ2-3; possible D gene TRBD2, 7 bases. Trimming shortened V by 5 bases and J by 2 bases, and 11 bases separated the two germline ends. CDR3 length: 14 residues. CDR1 is ENHRY, CDR2 SYGVKD, per germline. The CDR3 region has the DNA TGTGCCATCAGTCGGGGGGCCGCCACAGATACGCAGTATTTT. Protein product: CAISRGAATDTQYF.

The table lists this clonotype with many counts. The chain links TRBV6-5 to TRBJ2-5; D remains ambiguous. V was trimmed by 0 bases and J by 5 bases, leaving 7 bases between them. Germline V gene data show CDR1 as MNHEY and CDR2 as SVGAGI. The CDR3 runs to 13 residues. The chain's CDR3 is CASSYSVPETQYF. DNA of the CDR3: TGTGCCAGCAGTTACTCGGTTCCCGAGACCCAGTACTTC.

This clonotype was detected many times. The chain employs TRBV6-5 and TRBJ2-7, with D possibly TRBD1 on 6 matching bases. Trimming left V 2 bases short and J 3 bases short, with 11 bases between. The CDR3 length is 14 residues. The germline gives CDR1 MNHEY, CDR2 SVGAGI. CDR3 DNA sequence: TGTGCCAGCAGTTACAGTAGCAGGGGCTACGAGCAGTACGTC. This codes for CASSYSSRGYEQYV.

The CDR3 here is CASSYGSLNTEAFF. CDR3 coding DNA: TGTGCCAGCAGTTACGGCAGCCTGAACACTGAAGCTTTCTTT. V and J are TRBV6-5 and TRBJ1-1, with D uncertain. The length of the CDR3 is 14 residues. V lost 2 bases and J 0 bases, leaving 7 bases between the germline ends. Germline lookup yields CDR1 MNHEY and CDR2 SVGAGI.

The chain links TRBV3-1 to TRBJ2-1; no firm D call. Deletions cut 4 bases from V and 5 bases from J, with 9 bases between. The germline gives CDR1 LGHDT, CDR2 YNNKEL (reference sequence). The CDR3 is made up of 13 amino acids. This CDR3 is CASSRGFDNEQFF. The CDR3 region has the DNA TGTGCCAGCAGCCGGGGATTCGACAATGAGCAGTTCTTC.

The V call is TRBV6-6, the J call TRBJ1-4; D is ambiguous. V was trimmed by 6 bases and J by 4 bases, leaving 15 bases between them. Per the germline V gene, CDR1 is MNHNY and CDR2 is SVGAGI (reference sequence). The CDR3 contains 15 residues. The CDR3 region has the DNA TGTGCCAGCAGACGCCGAAGCATTAATAATGAAAAACTGTTTTTT. Residues: CASRRRSINNEKLFF.

In DNA, the CDR3 is TGTGCCAGCAGTGATTTAATGGTAAGAGCTTTCTTT. Its translation is CASSDLMVRAFF. The chain employs TRBV2 and TRBJ1-1; D is unclear. The V end lost 3 bases, the J end lost 10 bases, and 12 bases lay between the germline ends. CDR1 SNHLY and CDR2 FYNNEI come from the germline V gene. The CDR3 sequence is 12 residues long.

The CDR3 DNA reads TGTGCCAGCTCACCAAGGACAGGGCGTAATAATTCACCCCTCCACTTT. This codes for CASSPRTGRNNSPLHF. This chain connects TRBV18 to TRBJ1-6, with TRBD1 matching 8 bases. V dropped 2 bases and J dropped 5; count of bases not matched to a gene: 5. Germline-derived CDR1 and CDR2 are KGHSH and LQKENI. This CDR3 is 16 amino acids long.

This clonotype turned up a few times. The chain has TRBV15 and TRBJ2-2; unclear D gene. This CDR3 region has 12 residues. Looked up from germline, CDR1 is LNHNV and CDR2 is YYDKDF (reference sequence). Deletions cut 1 base from V and 12 bases from J, with 9 bases between. For the CDR3, the DNA is TGTGCCACCAGCAGAGTTGCCGAGAAGCTGTTTTTT. Amino acids: CATSRVAEKLFF.

Only one count was recorded for this clonotype. A single base separates this from a much larger clone, so it may be a read error. The limits of the CDR3 on the DNA are not certain, so only TCRdb's listed CDR3 is given. The V call is TRBV5-1, the J call TRBJ1-5. CDR1 is SGHRS, CDR2 YFSETQ, per germline. The CDR3 totals 14 residues, both ends included. This chain's CDR3 is CASSFGVGNQPQRF.

The rearrangement uses TRBV25-1 and TRBJ1-2, with D unclear. Trimming cost V 10 bases and J 2 bases, with 14 bases left between them. Germline assignment: CDR1 MGHDK and CDR2 SYGVNS. The CDR3 contains 13 residues. This CDR3 reads CATQPGQNYGYTF. The CDR3 bases are TGTGCCACCCAACCTGGGCAGAACTATGGCTACACCTTC.

This clonotype occurred once. The chain employs TRBV7-9 and TRBJ2-2, with no clear D. Looked up from germline, CDR1 is SEHNR and CDR2 is FQNEAQ (reference sequence). V gave up 5 bases and J gave up 6 bases, with 10 bases separating them. The CDR3 contains 13 residues. The CDR3 bases are TGTGCCAGCAGCCCCAGCCTAGCCGGGGAGCTGTTTTTT. Translating gives CASSPSLAGELFF.

Comment on this clonotype: The junction shows a germline mismatch at one end, possibly a read error. J is TRBJ1-5 and V is TRBV10-3, with TRBD1 matching 8 bases. Germline V gene sequence: CDR1 ENHRY, CDR2 SYGVKD. The CDR3 is 18 residues long. CDR3 loop: CATSESNTGGRSNQPQHF. The CDR3 nucleotides read TGTGCCACCAGTGAGTCGAATACAGGGGGAAGGAGCAATCAGCCCCAGCATTTT.

This clonotype was recorded many times. The chain uses TRBV10-1 and TRBJ2-7; D remains ambiguous. CDR1 is WNHNN and CDR2 is SYGVQD in the germline V gene (reference sequence). The germline V and J ends were trimmed by 2 bases and 2 bases, with 13 bases remaining between them. The CDR3 loop spans 15 amino acids. The CDR3 reads CASSERAELTYEQYF. The CDR3 coding sequence is TGCGCCAGCAGTGAGAGGGCAGAACTTACCTACGAGCAGTACTTC.

With regard to this clonotype: A much larger clone lies a single base off, so this may be a read error. The chain couples TRBV27 to TRBJ2-7; TRBD2 might be the D (6 bases). This CDR3 comprises 15 residues. Per the germline V gene, CDR1 is MNHEY and CDR2 is SMNVEV (reference sequence). The V end was cut by 6 bases, the J end by 1 base, with 16 bases between. CDR3 DNA sequence: TGTGCCAGCAGCAGCGGACTGGGGAGGTCCTACGAGCAGTACTTC. Translation: CASSSGLGRSYEQYF.

This clonotype was recorded at least ten times. J is TRBJ2-1 and V is TRBV15, with D unresolved. V lost 0 bases and J 5 bases, leaving 14 bases between the germline ends. The CDR3 length is 16 residues. Germline CDR1 is LNHNV and CDR2 is YYDKDF (reference sequence). The CDR3 DNA reads TGTGCCACCAGCAGAGATCAGGAGACGGTGAACAATGAGCAGTTCTTC. Translated: CATSRDQETVNNEQFF.

V gene TRBV4-1 combines with J gene TRBJ1-6, with D possibly matching TRBD1 (6 bases). CDR1 and CDR2 (germline): MGHRA, YSYEKL. V gave up 1 base and J gave up 10 bases, with 14 bases separating them. This CDR3 has 15 residues. The CDR3 coding sequence is TGCGCCAGCAGCCAAGTGGGCAGGGGAGGCTCACCCCTCCACTTT. Residues: CASSQVGRGGSPLHF.

This clonotype is categorized as medium-sized. This CDR3 is CAISEDGFYGYTF. The CDR3 DNA reads as TGTGCCATCAGTGAGGACGGGTTCTATGGCTACACCTTC. This chain uses TRBV10-3 with TRBJ1-2; D uncertain. The ends were cut back, 2 bases at V and 4 bases at J, with 8 bases in the middle. The CDR3 contains 13 residues. Germline loops: CDR1 ENHRY, CDR2 SYGVKD.